A selection of T cell receptor beta chains follows, all from one sample in a study of blood T cell repertoires in COVID-19. Clones were sequenced by immunoSEQ multiplex PCR, and TCRdb holds only the in-frame ones, with some missing. The sample yields about 170,000 clones, 79% seen once. Sequenced input: PBMCs or T cells enriched from blood (not recorded which). The receptors stem from a woman in her 70s in a cohort exposed to, infected with or recovered from COVID-19 (not recorded which). Each CDR3 is given with its conserved first and last residue. The D gene is left open where the match is weak. Clone size is shown for a subset of rows, as once, few, many or a class of expanded clone.

>.|TRBV27|.|TRBJ2-1
CASSPRAPYAGSPINEQFF
TGTGCCAGCAGCCCCCGGGCCCCCTACGCGGGGTCTCCGATTAATGAGCAGTTCTTC
>.|TRBV13|TRBD1|TRBJ1-1
CASSEFNRGWTEAFF
TGTGCCAGCAGCGAGTTCAACAGGGGATGGACTGAAGCTTTCTTT
>.|TRBV9|TRBD2|TRBJ2-1
CASSVAPSGSNEQFF
TGTGCCAGCAGCGTAGCTCCTAGCGGGAGCAATGAGCAGTTCTTC
>.|TRBV3-1/TRBV3-2|.|TRBJ1-1
CASSLTERQNEAFF
TGTGCCAGCAGCCTTACCGAGAGACAGAATGAAGCTTTCTTT
>.|TRBV14|TRBD1|TRBJ1-3
CASNPGGDTIYF
TGTGCCAGCAACCCAGGGGGTGACACCATATATTTT
>.|TRBV20-1|.|TRBJ2-1
CSAVNNEQFF
TGCAGTGCTGTTAACAATGAGCAGTTCTTC
>.|TRBV7-3|TRBD2|TRBJ2-3
CASSFAGLASGDTQYF
TGTGCCAGCAGCTTTGCGGGACTAGCGTCAGGAGATACGCAGTATTTT
>.|TRBV3-1/TRBV3-2|.|TRBJ2-3
CASSPTPQGTDTQYF
TGTGCCAGCAGCCCCACCCCACAGGGCACAGATACGCAGTATTTT
>.|TRBV5-1|.|TRBJ2-3
CASSLRLAHTDTQYF
TGCGCCAGCAGCTTGAGGCTAGCTCACACAGATACGCAGTATTTT
>.|TRBV5-1|.|TRBJ2-5
CASREGADETQYF
TGCGCCAGCAGGGAGGGAGCGGATGAGACCCAGTACTTC
>.|TRBV29-1|.|TRBJ1-1
CSSGGSGGGTEAFF
TGCAGCTCCGGGGGATCGGGGGGCGGCACTGAAGCTTTCTTT
>.|TRBV6-6|.|TRBJ2-7
CASSYSVGTQSYEQYF
TGTGCCAGCAGTTACTCGGTAGGGACACAATCCTACGAGCAGTACTTC
>once|TRBV4-2|TRBD1|TRBJ2-6
CASSQAAGGTGANVLTF
TGTGCCAGCAGCCAAGCGGCAGGGGGTACTGGGGCCAACGTCCTGACTTTC
>.|TRBV5-6|TRBD2|TRBJ2-2
CASSFKGGRPGELFF
TGTGCCAGCAGCTTTAAGGGCGGGAGGCCCGGGGAGCTGTTTTTT
>few|TRBV14|TRBD2|TRBJ2-7
CASSQVPGLGSSYEQYF
TGTGCCAGCAGCCAAGTACCGGGACTAGGGAGCTCCTACGAGCAGTACTTC
>once|TRBV12-3/TRBV12-4|.|TRBJ1-6
CASRLNSPLHF
TGTGCCAGCAGACTTAATTCACCCCTCCACTTT
>.|TRBV18|.|TRBJ2-1
CASSAELTFSNEQFF
TGTGCCAGCTCCGCCGAGCTGACATTCTCCAATGAGCAGTTCTTC